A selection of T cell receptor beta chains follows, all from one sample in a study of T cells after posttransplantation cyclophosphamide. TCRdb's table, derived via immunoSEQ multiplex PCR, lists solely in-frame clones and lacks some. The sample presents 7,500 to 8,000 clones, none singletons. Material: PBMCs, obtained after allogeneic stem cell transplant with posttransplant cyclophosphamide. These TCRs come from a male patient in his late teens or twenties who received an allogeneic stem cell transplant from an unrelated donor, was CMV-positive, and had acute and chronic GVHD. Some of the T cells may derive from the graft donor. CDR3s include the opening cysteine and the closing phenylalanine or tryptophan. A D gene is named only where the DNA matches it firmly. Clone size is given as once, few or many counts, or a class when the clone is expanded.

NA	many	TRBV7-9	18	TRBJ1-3	CASSPPPTGTPSENTIYF	TGTGCCAGCAGCCCTCCTCCGACCGGGACTCCCTCTGAAAACACCATATATTTT
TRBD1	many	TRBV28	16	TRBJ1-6	CASSVQGALPNSPLHF	TGTGCCAGCAGTGTCCAGGGGGCTCTCCCCAATTCACCCCTCCACTTT
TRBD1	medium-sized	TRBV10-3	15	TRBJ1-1	CAISKTGGFGTEAFF	TGTGCCATCAGTAAGACAGGGGGCTTTGGCACTGAAGCTTTCTTT
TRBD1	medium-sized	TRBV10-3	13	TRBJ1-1	CATGDSPNTEAFF	TGTGCCACAGGGGACAGCCCGAACACTGAAGCTTTCTTT
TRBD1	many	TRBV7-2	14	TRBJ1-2	CASSSRDRENGYTF	TGTGCCAGCAGCTCACGGGACAGGGAGAACGGCTACACCTTC
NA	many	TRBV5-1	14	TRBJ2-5	CASSGDSGQETQYF	TGCGCCAGCAGCGGAGACAGTGGCCAAGAGACCCAGTACTTC
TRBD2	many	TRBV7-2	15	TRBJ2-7	CASSGGRGGSYEQYF	TGTGCCAGCAGCGGCGGGAGGGGAGGGTCCTACGAGCAGTACTTC
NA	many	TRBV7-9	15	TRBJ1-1	CASSPNDPGNTEAFF	TGTGCCAGCAGCCCGAACGATCCAGGGAACACTGAAGCTTTCTTT
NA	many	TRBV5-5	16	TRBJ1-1	CASIFREDGRNTEAFF	TGTGCCAGTATATTCCGGGAAGACGGGAGGAACACTGAAGCTTTCTTT
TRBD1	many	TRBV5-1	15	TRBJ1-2	CASRAGTGELDGYTF	TGCGCCAGCAGGGCCGGGACAGGGGAGTTAGATGGCTACACCTTC
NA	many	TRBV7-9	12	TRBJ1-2	CASSLSSYGYTF	TGTGCCAGCAGCTTAAGTAGCTATGGCTACACCTTC
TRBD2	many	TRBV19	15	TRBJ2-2	CASSPAGGPTGELFF	TGTGCCAGTAGCCCAGCGGGGGGGCCCACCGGGGAGCTGTTTTTT
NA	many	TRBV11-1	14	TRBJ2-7	CASSSPRRDYEQYF	TGTGCCAGCAGCTCCCCGAGGAGGGACTACGAGCAGTACTTC